This T cell receptor (beta chain) was sequenced for a study of OX40 agonist ivuxolimab in advanced cancers. Overall study: Each dose-escalation patient presented with hepatocellular carcinoma, melanoma, renal cell or head and neck cancer. Broader study findings: The specificity for antigen of the expanded peripheral T cells was not determined. The CD4+ and CD8+ T cells in the blood had expanded clonally by week 6 at 0.1 to 3.0 mg/kg. Expanded clones belonging to CD8+ T cells outnumbered, on average, those of CD4+.

This table comes from immunoSEQ multiplex PCR, and its TCRdb copy is limited to in-frame clones, with some not included. The repertoire includes under 80,000 clones, around 83% of them detected once, and 2% sits in the top ten. This CDR3 is 13 amino acids long. The ends lost 6 bases at V and 3 bases at J; junction bases unmatched: 3. Germline V gene sequence: CDR1 KGHSH, CDR2 LQKENI. About this clone itself: Its target is not known.

This chain joins TRBV18 and TRBJ1-1; 8 bases match TRBD1. Sample: CD4+ or CD8+ T cells sorted from blood, taken in a trial of the OX40 agonist ivuxolimab. This sequence originates from an adult with an advanced solid tumor such as melanoma, head and neck, liver or kidney cancer. CDR3 sequence (DNA): TGTGCCAGCTCCAGGGGGCAGGACACTGAAGCTTTCTTT. It yields the protein CASSRGQDTEAFF.